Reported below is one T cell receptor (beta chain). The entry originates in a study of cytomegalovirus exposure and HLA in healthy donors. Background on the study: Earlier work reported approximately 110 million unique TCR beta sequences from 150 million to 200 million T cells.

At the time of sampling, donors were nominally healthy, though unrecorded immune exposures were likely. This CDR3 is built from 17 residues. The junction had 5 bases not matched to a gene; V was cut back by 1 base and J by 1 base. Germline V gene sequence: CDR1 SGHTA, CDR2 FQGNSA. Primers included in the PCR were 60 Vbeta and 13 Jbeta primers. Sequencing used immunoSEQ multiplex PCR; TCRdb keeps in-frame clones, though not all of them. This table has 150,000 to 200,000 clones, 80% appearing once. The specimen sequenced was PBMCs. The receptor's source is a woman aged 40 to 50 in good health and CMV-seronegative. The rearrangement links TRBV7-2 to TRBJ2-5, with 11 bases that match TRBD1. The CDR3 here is CASSLGGQGGPQETQYF. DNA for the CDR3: TGTGCCAGCAGCTTAGGGGGACAGGGGGGCCCCCAAGAGACCCAGTACTTC.